Listed below are T cell receptor beta chains from one sample, sequenced in a study of blood T cell repertoires in COVID-19. Measured with immunoSEQ multiplex PCR; TCRdb has only the in-frame clones, and not every one. Of about 42,000 clones listed, 90% are singletons. What was sequenced was peripheral blood. All receptors derive from a man in his fifties with active COVID-19. Both conserved end residues are part of each CDR3. D genes are given only for firm matches. Not all rows give a size; the values are once, few, many and, for expanded clones, a class.

v_gene	d_gene	len	j_gene	abundance	CDR3aa	CDR3nt
TRBV5-6	-	13	TRBJ2-5	-	CASRLSLVKTQYF	TGTGCCAGCAGGTTATCCTTAGTTAAGACACAGTACTTC
TRBV7-2	-	16	TRBJ1-1	-	CASSLVGVDRNTEAFF	TGTGCCAGCAGCTTAGTTGGGGTGGACAGGAACACTGAAGCTTTCTTT
TRBV7-8	-	14	TRBJ2-7	-	CASSLAGGSYEQYF	TGTGCCAGCAGCTTAGCAGGGGGCTCCTACGAGCAGTACTTC
TRBV28	-	15	TRBJ2-7	once	CASSIISANSYEQYF	TGTGCCAGCAGTATAATTAGCGCAAACTCCTACGAGCAGTACTTC
TRBV5-4	-	14	TRBJ1-4	-	CASSLASLPEKLFF	TGTGCCAGCAGCTTAGCGTCCCTTCCTGAAAAACTGTTTTTT
TRBV5-6	TRBD1	14	TRBJ1-1	-	CASSPGQGASEAFF	TGTGCCAGCAGCCCAGGACAGGGGGCGAGTGAAGCTTTCTTT
TRBV29-1	-	11	TRBJ1-2	-	CSVDLNYGYTF	TGCAGCGTTGACCTTAACTATGGCTACACCTTC
TRBV19	-	15	TRBJ1-5	once	CASRTFLGGNQPQHF	TGTGCCAGTAGAACCTTTCTGGGGGGAAATCAGCCCCAGCATTTT
TRBV28	-	18	TRBJ2-2	-	CASRMKGGTPQNTGELFF	TGTGCCAGCAGGATGAAAGGCGGGACTCCTCAGAACACCGGGGAGCTGTTTTTT
TRBV20-1	TRBD2	11	TRBJ2-7	-	CSARGGYEQYF	TGCAGTGCTAGGGGGGGGTACGAGCAGTACTTC
TRBV5-4	TRBD2	13	TRBJ2-7	-	CASSSHISGVPLF	TGTGCCAGCAGTTCTCACATTAGCGGGGTTCCCCTCTTC
TRBV29-1	TRBD1	13	TRBJ2-5	-	CSVQTGAGETQYF	TGCAGCGTCCAGACAGGGGCTGGCGAGACCCAGTACTTC
TRBV5-5	-	16	TRBJ1-3	-	CASSSKPGTSGNTIYF	TGTGCCAGCAGCAGCAAGCCGGGAACCTCTGGAAACACCATATATTTT
TRBV7-2	TRBD1	14	TRBJ1-2	-	CASRGQGINYGYTF	TGTGCCAGCAGAGGACAGGGGATCAACTATGGCTACACCTTC
TRBV6-5	TRBD1	13	TRBJ1-1	-	CASTLPDRVEAFF	TGTGCCAGCACATTGCCCGACAGGGTTGAAGCTTTCTTT
TRBV19	-	16	TRBJ2-3	-	CASSSVRERGGHTQYF	TGTGCCAGTAGTTCAGTCAGGGAGAGGGGGGGCCATACGCAGTATTTT
TRBV5-6	TRBD1	14	TRBJ1-1	once	CASRTDRVSTEAFF	TGTGCCAGCAGAACGGACAGGGTCAGCACTGAAGCTTTCTTT
TRBV11-2	TRBD2	17	TRBJ2-5	-	CASSLGLAGIIQETQYF	TGTGCCAGCAGCTTGGGACTAGCGGGGATTATACAAGAGACCCAGTACTTC
TRBV7-8	-	14	TRBJ1-2	once	CASSLQGQSYGYTF	TGTGCCAGCAGCTTACAGGGACAATCCTATGGCTACACCTTC